The clone carrying this TCR beta chain appeared a few times. The data originate from a study of blood T cell repertoires in COVID-19. V dropped 2 bases and J dropped 4 bases, with 17 bases sitting between them. Germline assignment: CDR1 LGHNA and CDR2 YNFKEQ. The CDR3 has 16 residues. TCRdb's table, derived via immunoSEQ multiplex PCR, lists solely in-frame clones and lacks some. The sample lists about 180,000 clones, around four fifths occurring once. The chain couples TRBV4-2 to TRBJ1-2; D possibly corresponds to TRBD1 (5 bases). This clonotype was obtained from a woman aged 70-85 years with COVID-19, enrolled during active disease. Sequenced input: peripheral blood. CDR3 coding DNA: TGTGCCAGCAGCCAATCCCGAGGAGGGGTGGTCTATGGCTACACCTTC. The encoded protein is CASSQSRGGVVYGYTF.